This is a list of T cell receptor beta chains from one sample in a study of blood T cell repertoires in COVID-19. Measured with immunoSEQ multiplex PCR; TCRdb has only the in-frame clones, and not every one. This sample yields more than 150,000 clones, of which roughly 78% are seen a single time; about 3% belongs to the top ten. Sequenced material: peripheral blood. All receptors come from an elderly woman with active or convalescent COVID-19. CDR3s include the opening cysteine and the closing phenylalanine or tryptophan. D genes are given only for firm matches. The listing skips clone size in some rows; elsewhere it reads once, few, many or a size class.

CDR3 DNA: TGTGCCAGCAGCGTAGGCCCTGCGCTAGACGAGCAGTACTTC
CDR3 protein: CASSVGPALDEQYF
J gene: TRBJ2-7
D gene: -
clone size: few
V gene: TRBV9

CDR3 DNA: TGTGCCACCAGTGATCCGACGACAGGGGCCTACGAGCAGTACTTC
CDR3 protein: CATSDPTTGAYEQYF
J gene: TRBJ2-7
D gene: TRBD1
clone size: -
V gene: TRBV24-1

CDR3 DNA: TGTGCCAGCAGTGTACTAGCAACCCAGCGCTACTACAATGAGCAGTTCTTC
CDR3 protein: CASSVLATQRYYNEQFF
J gene: TRBJ2-1
D gene: -
clone size: few
V gene: TRBV2

CDR3 DNA: TGTGCCAGCAGCTTAGTAGGGGGCGCGAAGTTCTTC
CDR3 protein: CASSLVGGAKFF
J gene: TRBJ2-1
D gene: TRBD1
clone size: -
V gene: TRBV11-1

CDR3 DNA: TGTGCCAGTAGCGAAGGGGCAGCTCCTCGGGGGGCCCAGTACTTC
CDR3 protein: CASSEGAAPRGAQYF
J gene: TRBJ2-5
D gene: TRBD2
clone size: -
V gene: TRBV19

CDR3 DNA: TGTGCCAGCAGAACGGGACATTCGAACACTGAAGCTTTCTTT
CDR3 protein: CASRTGHSNTEAFF
J gene: TRBJ1-1
D gene: -
clone size: -
V gene: TRBV28

CDR3 DNA: TGTGCCAGCAGTAATAGAGTCTCCTACGAGCAGTACTTC
CDR3 protein: CASSNRVSYEQYF
J gene: TRBJ2-7
D gene: -
clone size: -
V gene: TRBV28

CDR3 DNA: TGCGCCAGCAGCCAAGTGCCGCGGGGGGAGCTGTTTTTT
CDR3 protein: CASSQVPRGELFF
J gene: TRBJ2-2
D gene: -
clone size: few
V gene: TRBV4-3

CDR3 DNA: TGTGCCAGCAGCGTAGGGACAGGGTACATCGAGCAGTACTTC
CDR3 protein: CASSVGTGYIEQYF
J gene: TRBJ2-7
D gene: TRBD1
clone size: few
V gene: TRBV9

CDR3 DNA: TGTGCCAGCAGCGTAGGTCTTGCGGGTTCGATCACAGATACGCAGTATTTT
CDR3 protein: CASSVGLAGSITDTQYF
J gene: TRBJ2-3
D gene: -
clone size: -
V gene: TRBV9

CDR3 DNA: TGTGCCAGCTCACCCACTAGGCAGGACGCTGGAAACACCATATATTTT
CDR3 protein: CASSPTRQDAGNTIYF
J gene: TRBJ1-3
D gene: -
clone size: -
V gene: TRBV18